Listed below are T cell receptor beta chains from one sample, sequenced in a study of blood T cell repertoires in COVID-19. This table comes from immunoSEQ multiplex PCR, and its TCRdb copy is limited to in-frame clones, with some not included. Among 200,000 to 250,000 clones listed, about 86% were seen once. The specimen sequenced was peripheral blood. These receptors originate from a woman aged 50 to 65 with acute or convalescent COVID-19. Each CDR3 is given with its conserved first and last residue. A D gene is named only where the DNA matches it firmly. Clone size, where shown, is once, few, many, or a class for clones that have expanded.

TRBJ2-3 - - TRBV19 TGTGCCAGTAGAAGACAGGCCTACGGCACAGATACGCAGTATTTT CASRRQAYGTDTQYF
TRBJ1-1 - TRBD1 TRBV24-1 TGTGCCACCAGTGAGAGGGCAACAGGGGAGATGAGAACTGAAGCTTTCTTT CATSERATGEMRTEAFF
TRBJ1-1 - TRBD1 TRBV4-2 TGTGCCAGCAGCCAAGAAAGGCACAGGGGGAGGTCTGAAGCTTTCTTT CASSQERHRGRSEAFF
TRBJ2-7 - TRBD2 TRBV7-2 TGTGCCAGCGGCTCTAGCGGGGGAAGCTCCTACGAGCAGTACTTC CASGSSGGSSYEQYF
TRBJ1-2 - - TRBV6-1 TGTGCCAGCAGTGAACAACAGGGTCGGTATGGCTACACCTTC CASSEQQGRYGYTF
TRBJ1-2 few - TRBV5-6 TGTGCCAGCAGCGCAATCAGGGCTGGGTATGGCTACACCTTC CASSAIRAGYGYTF
TRBJ2-1 - TRBD2 TRBV29-1 TGCAGCGTTGAAGGACTAGCGGGGTACAATGAGCAGTTCTTC CSVEGLAGYNEQFF
TRBJ2-7 - TRBD2 TRBV9 TGTGCCAGCAGCGAGGGGACTAGCGGCGGGGGGAGGATCTACGAGCAGTACTTC CASSEGTSGGGRIYEQYF
TRBJ1-4 - - TRBV5-5 TGTGCCAGCAGCTTGGAGGGCGGGGGGGCAATGAAACTGTTTTTT CASSLEGGGAMKLFF
TRBJ1-4 - - TRBV5-8 TGTGCCAGCAGCTTGAGCACCGCAAAACTGTTTTTT CASSLSTAKLFF
TRBJ1-2 - - TRBV29-1 TGCAGCGTCGGCAGGGAAGACGGCTATGGCTACACCTTC CSVGREDGYGYTF
TRBJ2-1 - TRBD2 TRBV14 TGTGCCAGCAGCCAAGGACTAGCGGGAGACGATGAGCAGTTCTTC CASSQGLAGDDEQFF
TRBJ1-5 once TRBD1 TRBV18 TGTGCCAGCTCAATCGGCGGGACAGGGGAGAATCAGCCCCAGCATTTT CASSIGGTGENQPQHF
TRBJ2-2 - TRBD2 TRBV2 TGTGCCAGCATTATGACTAGCGGGGGGCTGAACACCGGGGAGCTGTTTTTT CASIMTSGGLNTGELFF
TRBJ1-1 - - TRBV19 TGTGCCAGTAGTATTACGGGAGGCCACACTGAAGCTTTCTTT CASSITGGHTEAFF
TRBJ2-1 - - TRBV11-3 TGTGCCAGCAGCTTAGCCAGGACAGCAGGGGATGAGCAGTTCTTC CASSLARTAGDEQFF
TRBJ2-7 - - TRBV10-3 TGTGCCGCATCGACTTCCCCGTACGAGCAGTACTTC CAASTSPYEQYF
TRBJ2-1 - - TRBV24-1 TGTGCCACCAGTGTCGTTGGAGGGAACGAGCAGTTCTTC CATSVVGGNEQFF
TRBJ2-1 few TRBD2 TRBV14 TGTGCCAGCAGCCAACTCGGGACTACCTACAATGAGCAGTTCTTC CASSQLGTTYNEQFF
TRBJ2-3 - - TRBV6-6 TGTGCCAGCAGCTTCAGCGGGCCAGGAGATACGCAGTATTTT CASSFSGPGDTQYF
TRBJ1-4 - - TRBV19 TGTGCCAGTAGTTATCCAGGGTCGGAGGAAAAACTGTTTTTT CASSYPGSEEKLFF
TRBJ1-6 - - TRBV11-3 TGTGCCAGCAGCTTACAGGGGTCCGATTCACCCCTCCACTTT CASSLQGSDSPLHF
TRBJ2-7 once TRBD2 TRBV18 TGTGCCAGCTCACCACCCCATTGGGGGGGTGGCTACGAGCAGTACTTC CASSPPHWGGGYEQYF
TRBJ2-5 once - TRBV5-1 TGCGCCAGCAGCTTCGGGGGATTCGCGGAGACCCAGTACTTC CASSFGGFAETQYF
TRBJ2-7 - TRBD1 TRBV18 TGTGCCAGCTCACCACCGGACAGGGGACCCTACGAGCAGTACTTC CASSPPDRGPYEQYF
TRBJ1-6 - TRBD1 TRBV5-5 TGTGCCAGCAGCTTGGCGGGGACAGGGAATAATTCACCCCTCCACTTT CASSLAGTGNNSPLHF
TRBJ2-4 - - TRBV19 TGTGCCAGTAGTATAGGAGACATTCAGTACTTC CASSIGDIQYF
TRBJ1-2 - TRBD1 TRBV4-3 TGCGCCAGCAGCCAGTCCGGGACAGGGAGGGATGGCTACACCTTC CASSQSGTGRDGYTF
TRBJ2-3 - - TRBV5-1 TGCGCCAGCAGCTTGGCCAGAGCTTTAGCCACAGATACGCAGTATTTT CASSLARALATDTQYF
TRBJ1-2 - - TRBV19 TGTGCCAGTAGCTACACAGGGACCGGCTATGGCTACACCTTC CASSYTGTGYGYTF
TRBJ2-7 - TRBD2 TRBV9 TGTGCCAGCAGCTCCACCGGGAGGGCCGCCGAGCAGTACTTC CASSSTGRAAEQYF
TRBJ1-5 - - TRBV30 TGTGCCTGGTCTATAGGGGGTGGGTTGCAGCCCCAGCATTTT CAWSIGGGLQPQHF
TRBJ1-2 - - TRBV21-1 TGTGCCAGCAGCACCTGGACAGGGGTTGACTATGGCTACACCTTC CASSTWTGVDYGYTF